This T cell receptor (beta chain) was captured in a study of shared clonotypes between healthy human individuals. The assay was immunoSEQ multiplex PCR, and TCRdb's table has in-frame clones only and misses some. Here the sample spans about 1,800,000 clones, about 95% being singletons. V was pared by 0 bases and J by 6 bases, with 17 bases between. The germline CDR1 and CDR2 sequences are ENHRY and SYGVKD. The CDR3 runs to 16 residues. Positively selected for CCR7, the CD45RO-negative cells used as naive CD8 cells excluded terminally differentiated effector memory CD45RA+ cells. J is TRBJ2-5 and V is TRBV10-3, with D perhaps given as TRBD1 or TRBD2 (5 bases each). The sequenced sample consisted of naive CD8+ T cells sorted from blood. This sequence was found in a man between 18 and 29 years old in good health. CDR3 sequence reads: CAISESLGTPVKTQYF. The CDR3 DNA follows: TGTGCCATCAGTGAGTCCCTGGGGACCCCGGTGAAGACCCAGTACTTC.